This TCR beta chain was obtained from a study of blood T cell repertoires in COVID-19. The overall study: Acute and convalescent COVID-19 specimens originated in the United States, Italy and Spain.

Authors' data handling: The authors estimated nucleated cell counts from reference gene primer amplification. Data came from immunoSEQ multiplex PCR; TCRdb stores just in-frame clones and leaves some out. V and J calls and clone size are those listed in that table; D and trimming were worked out from the DNA. The table shows roughly 150,000 clones, with around four fifths occurring only once. A single count supports this clone. What was sequenced was peripheral blood. The sequence was obtained from a man between 70 and 80 years old with acute or convalescent COVID-19.

CDR3 sequence reads: CASSPRTGSGEQFF. CDR3 DNA: TGTGCCAGCAGCCCCCGGACAGGGAGCGGTGAGCAGTTCTTC. The rearrangement uses TRBV7-3 and TRBJ2-1, with 8 bases lining up with TRBD1. The CDR3 has 14 amino acids. V shed 5 bases and J 9 bases; nucleotides not matched to a gene: 9. Looked up from germline, CDR1 is SGHTA and CDR2 is FQGTGA.